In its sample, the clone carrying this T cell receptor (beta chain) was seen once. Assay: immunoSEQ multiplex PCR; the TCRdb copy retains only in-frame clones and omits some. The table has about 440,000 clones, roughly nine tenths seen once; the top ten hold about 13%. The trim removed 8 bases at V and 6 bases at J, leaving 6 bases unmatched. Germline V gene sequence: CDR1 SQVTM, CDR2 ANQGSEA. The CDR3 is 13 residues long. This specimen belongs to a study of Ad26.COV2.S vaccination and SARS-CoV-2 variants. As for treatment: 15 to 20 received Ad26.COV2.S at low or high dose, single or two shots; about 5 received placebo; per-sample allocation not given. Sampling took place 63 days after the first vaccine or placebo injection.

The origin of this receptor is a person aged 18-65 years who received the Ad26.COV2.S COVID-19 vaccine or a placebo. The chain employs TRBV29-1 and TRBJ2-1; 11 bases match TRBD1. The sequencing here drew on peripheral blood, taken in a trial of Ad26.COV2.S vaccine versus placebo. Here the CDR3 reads CSIRDRGGNEQFF. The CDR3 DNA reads TGCAGCATCCGGGACAGGGGGGGCAATGAGCAGTTCTTC.